The rows below give T cell receptor beta chains drawn from one sample of a study of T cell responses to AZD1222 COVID-19 vaccine. TCRdb keeps only in-frame clones here, not all; method: immunoSEQ multiplex PCR. The sample holds 160,000 or so clones, around 93% seen once. Sequencing was performed on peripheral blood, taken on day 0 of AZD1222 vaccination. The origin of the receptors is an adult in good health. The CDR3 runs from the conserved cysteine through the conserved F or W. D genes are given only for firm matches. Size is omitted from some rows. Given values are once, few, many or a class for expanded clones.

TRBJ2-3	TRBD2	TRBV9	-	CASSGLAGEGDTQYF	TGTGCCAGCAGCGGCCTGGCGGGAGAGGGGGATACGCAGTATTTT
TRBJ2-5	-	TRBV7-9	-	CASIRGETQYF	TGTGCCAGCATCCGGGGGGAGACCCAGTACTTC
TRBJ2-7	-	TRBV5-5	-	CASSTPGLEYEQYF	TGTGCCAGCAGCACACCGGGACTGGAGTACGAGCAGTACTTC
TRBJ1-1	TRBD1	TRBV28	-	CASSRQGAWGPVNTEAFF	TGTGCCAGCAGTCGACAGGGGGCGTGGGGCCCAGTGAACACTGAAGCTTTCTTT
TRBJ1-1	-	TRBV20-1	-	CSAWADTEAFF	TGCAGTGCGTGGGCGGACACTGAAGCTTTCTTT
TRBJ1-1	-	TRBV5-1	-	CASSLGDRSWGTEAFF	TGCGCCAGCAGCTTGGGCGACAGGTCTTGGGGCACTGAAGCTTTCTTT
TRBJ1-5	-	TRBV2	-	CASKPNRVEQPQHF	TGTGCCAGCAAGCCGAACAGAGTAGAGCAGCCCCAGCATTTT
TRBJ2-2	-	TRBV3-1/TRBV3-2	-	CASSPLWGAGELFF	TGTGCCAGCAGCCCCCTCTGGGGAGCCGGGGAGCTGTTTTTT
TRBJ2-1	-	TRBV2	-	CASRTYNEQFF	TGTGCCAGCCGGACCTACAATGAGCAGTTCTTC
TRBJ2-2	-	TRBV7-8	-	CASSLVAAPNTGELFF	TGTGCCAGCAGCTTAGTCGCGGCTCCGAACACCGGGGAGCTGTTTTTT
TRBJ2-3	-	TRBV3-1/TRBV3-2	-	CASSHLSGVGSTDTQYF	TGTGCCAGCAGCCATCTCTCCGGAGTCGGAAGCACAGATACGCAGTATTTT
TRBJ2-7	-	TRBV2	-	CASSEGGRTYEQYF	TGTGCCAGCAGTGAAGGGGGCCGGACCTACGAGCAGTACTTC
TRBJ2-1	-	TRBV5-1	-	CASISPGDEQFF	TGCGCCAGTATCAGTCCGGGGGATGAGCAGTTCTTC
TRBJ2-2	-	TRBV18	-	CASSPLRVDGELFF	TGTGCCAGCTCACCTCTACGGGTTGACGGGGAGCTGTTTTTT
TRBJ1-6	TRBD1	TRBV28	-	CASSAPGQGGSPLHF	TGTGCCAGCAGTGCCCCGGGACAGGGAGGATCACCCCTCCACTTT
TRBJ2-1	-	TRBV7-9	-	CASRYRGGEQFF	TGTGCCAGCAGATATAGAGGAGGGGAGCAGTTCTTC
TRBJ2-4	TRBD2	TRBV3-1/TRBV3-2	-	CASSQYGTSGKAKNIQYF	TGTGCCAGCAGCCAATATGGGACTAGCGGGAAAGCCAAAAACATTCAGTACTTC
TRBJ1-6	-	TRBV11-2	-	CASSARDTRPTPLHF	TGTGCCAGCAGCGCCCGGGACACCCGGCCCACACCCCTCCACTTT
TRBJ1-4	-	TRBV6-1	once	CASSDPPLFNLGRLGEKLFF	TGTGCCAGCAGTGACCCCCCACTATTTAACTTAGGCAGGTTGGGTGAAAAACTGTTTTTT
TRBJ2-1	-	TRBV11-3	-	CASSLVGGNEQFF	TGTGCCAGCAGCTTGGTGGGAGGAAATGAGCAGTTCTTC
TRBJ2-1	-	TRBV5-1	-	CASSRTGNYNEQFF	TGCGCCAGCAGCCGGACCGGGAACTACAATGAGCAGTTCTTC
TRBJ2-7	-	TRBV3-1/TRBV3-2	-	CASRVGALGEQYF	TGTGCCAGCAGAGTGGGGGCTCTGGGGGAGCAGTACTTC
TRBJ1-1	-	TRBV10-3	-	CAIQGAATEAFF	TGTGCCATCCAGGGAGCAGCCACTGAAGCTTTCTTT
TRBJ1-3	-	TRBV5-1	-	CASSPTQGSGNTIYF	TGCGCCAGCAGCCCGACCCAGGGCTCTGGAAACACCATATATTTT
TRBJ1-1	-	TRBV30	-	CAWSSREEAFF	TGTGCCTGGAGCTCCCGGGAAGAAGCTTTCTTT
TRBJ2-1	TRBD2	TRBV4-3	-	CASSQGSGLAAENEQFF	TGCGCCAGCAGCCAAGGTTCGGGACTAGCGGCAGAAAATGAGCAGTTCTTC
TRBJ1-3	-	TRBV7-3	-	CASSLRARGEPGNTIYF	TGTGCCAGCAGCTTACGGGCTCGAGGGGAACCTGGAAACACCATATATTTT
TRBJ1-5	-	TRBV29-1	few	CSVVWVGVDQPQHF	TGCAGCGTTGTGTGGGTAGGAGTCGATCAGCCCCAGCATTTT
TRBJ1-4	-	TRBV5-5	-	CASSLGQANEKLFF	TGTGCCAGCAGCTTGGGGCAGGCTAATGAAAAACTGTTTTTT
TRBJ2-4	-	TRBV4-1	once	CASRPQGTRAKNIQYF	TGCGCCAGCCGCCCCCAAGGCACGAGGGCCAAAAACATTCAGTACTTC
TRBJ2-3	TRBD2	TRBV10-2	-	CASSGLAGDTDTQYF	TGCGCCAGCAGCGGACTAGCGGGAGACACAGATACGCAGTATTTT
TRBJ1-1	-	TRBV7-3	-	CASSLRGAVNTEAFF	TGTGCCAGCAGCTTAAGGGGGGCAGTTAACACTGAAGCTTTCTTT
TRBJ1-2	-	TRBV6-4	-	CASSDSGGRGYTF	TGTGCCAGCAGTGACTCTGGGGGGCGCGGCTACACCTTC
TRBJ2-3	TRBD1	TRBV7-3	-	CASSPVTGADTQYF	TGTGCCAGCAGCCCTGTAACAGGGGCAGATACGCAGTATTTT
TRBJ1-6	-	TRBV6-6	-	CASSHRDPPLHF	TGTGCCAGCAGCCACAGGGATCCACCCCTCCACTTT
TRBJ1-1	-	TRBV6-5	-	CASRIRAYTEAFF	TGTGCCAGCAGGATCCGGGCTTACACTGAAGCTTTCTTT
TRBJ2-1	TRBD2	TRBV11-3	once	CASSLGLAASYNEQFF	TGTGCCAGCAGCTTAGGGCTAGCGGCCTCCTACAATGAGCAGTTCTTC
TRBJ2-5	-	TRBV6-5	-	CATRGYQETQYF	TGTGCCACAAGGGGCTACCAAGAGACCCAGTACTTC
TRBJ1-5	-	TRBV19	-	CASDGARGNQPQHF	TGTGCCAGTGATGGGGCTCGGGGCAATCAGCCCCAGCATTTT
TRBJ1-1	TRBD1	TRBV14	once	CASSRPQGAFTEAFF	TGTGCCAGCAGCAGACCTCAGGGGGCGTTTACTGAAGCTTTCTTT
TRBJ1-4	-	TRBV15	-	CATSRGGVGEKLFF	TGTGCCACCAGCAGAGGGGGGGTAGGAGAAAAACTGTTTTTT
TRBJ2-3	-	TRBV28	-	CASSLSSRTDTQYF	TGTGCCAGCAGTTTGTCTTCTCGCACAGATACGCAGTATTTT
TRBJ1-6	-	TRBV27	-	CASSLMEGPHLHF	TGTGCCAGCAGTTTAATGGAAGGGCCCCACCTCCACTTT
TRBJ2-5	-	TRBV9	once	CASSGVRQETQYF	TGTGCCAGCAGCGGAGTGCGGCAAGAGACCCAGTACTTC
TRBJ1-1	-	TRBV7-9	-	CASSLLGTEAFF	TGTGCCAGCAGCTTGCTCGGGACGGAAGCTTTCTTT
TRBJ1-1	-	TRBV19	-	CASSAWRTEAFF	TGTGCCAGTAGTGCCTGGAGGACTGAAGCTTTCTTT
TRBJ2-5	-	TRBV13	-	CASSLYRETQYF	TGTGCCAGCAGCCTCTACCGAGAGACCCAGTACTTC
TRBJ2-1	TRBD2	TRBV3-1/TRBV3-2	once	CASSPSGTEQFF	TGTGCCAGCAGCCCTAGCGGGACTGAGCAGTTCTTC
TRBJ1-2	-	TRBV7-9	-	CASSQSGGAGYTF	TGTGCCAGCAGCCAGAGCGGAGGGGCTGGCTACACCTTC
TRBJ2-5	TRBD1	TRBV6-2/TRBV6-3	-	CASSYSISRNRGETQYF	TGTGCCAGCAGTTACTCGATTTCCCGGAACAGGGGGGAGACCCAGTACTTC
TRBJ1-1	TRBD1	TRBV7-2	-	CASSSRDRGRLAAFF	TGTGCCAGCAGCTCGAGGGACAGGGGGCGTTTGGCAGCTTTCTTT
TRBJ1-1	-	TRBV28	-	CASSLFSGPNTEAFF	TGTGCCAGCAGTTTATTTTCGGGACCAAACACTGAAGCTTTCTTT
TRBJ2-7	-	TRBV11-3	-	CASSLDGENSYEQYF	TGTGCCAGCAGCTTAGATGGAGAGAACTCCTACGAGCAGTACTTC
TRBJ2-7	-	TRBV6-2/TRBV6-3	-	CASSNGYEQYF	TGTGCCAGCAGTAACGGCTACGAGCAGTACTTC
TRBJ2-5	-	TRBV27	once	CASSLRTGEETQYF	TGTGCCAGCAGCCTTCGGACGGGAGAAGAGACCCAGTACTTC
TRBJ2-3	-	TRBV2	-	CASSARASTDTQYF	TGTGCCAGCAGTGCGAGGGCTAGCACAGATACGCAGTATTTT
TRBJ2-1	TRBD2	TRBV29-1	-	CSVVRRTSGRNEQFF	TGCAGCGTTGTGAGGAGGACTAGCGGGAGGAATGAGCAGTTCTTC
TRBJ2-7	-	TRBV5-1	-	CASSPQVGLAYEQYF	TGCGCCAGCAGCCCCCAAGTGGGGCTCGCCTACGAGCAGTACTTC
TRBJ2-1	TRBD2	TRBV28	-	CASSRAREGRFIEQFF	TGTGCCAGCAGTCGCGCGCGGGAGGGCCGTTTTATTGAGCAGTTCTTC
TRBJ1-3	TRBD1	TRBV19	-	CASSPGQPYTIYF	TGTGCCAGTAGCCCGGGACAGCCTTACACCATATATTTT